The 18 T cell receptor beta chains below were found in one sample sequenced in a study of radiotherapy plus CTLA-4 blockade in lung cancer. Clones were sequenced by immunoSEQ multiplex PCR, and TCRdb holds only the in-frame ones, with some missing. Among 80,000 to 100,000 clones, around 88% were seen once, and the ten largest hold more than 4.5%. The material was peripheral blood, obtained from a patient treated with radiotherapy plus ipilimumab. The receptor source for this set is a human donor with non-small cell lung cancer that progressed on radiotherapy plus ipilimumab.

This clone came up once. In nucleotides, the CDR3 is TGCGCCAGCACATCTCTCAGCCGGGAAGGAGAAGCTTTCTTT. Protein: CASTSLSREGEAFF. This chain links TRBV5-1 with TRBJ1-1; no clear D. CDR1 and CDR2 from the germline V gene are SGHRS and YFSETQ. CDR3 length: 14 residues. The ends were cut back, 6 bases at V and 8 bases at J, with 20 bases in the middle.

This sequence joins TRBV6-1 and TRBJ1-4; D gene uncertain. From germline, CDR1 is MNHNS and CDR2 SASEGT. The CDR3 length is 14 residues. The V end lost 6 bases, the J end lost 8 bases, and 16 bases lay between the germline ends. The CDR3 DNA is TGTGCCAGCAGCTGGTTCGACGGTAACGAAAAACTGTTTTTT. It is translated as CASSWFDGNEKLFF.

The J gene is TRBJ2-5, the V gene TRBV2; tentatively, D is TRBD1 (6 bases). The V gene lost 5 bases and the J gene lost 4 bases, with 11 bases spanning the gap. The CDR3 has 13 residues. The V gene's germline CDR1 is SNHLY and CDR2 FYNNEI. As DNA, the CDR3 is TGTGCCAGCAGTAGGGGGATCGTAGAGACCCAGTACTTC. Translated: CASSRGIVETQYF.

By its share, this clone is medium-sized. The chain carries TRBV23-1 and TRBJ2-7; possibly TRBD1 for D (7 bases). TRBV23-1 is identified as an open reading frame with a role that is uncertain. There are 13 residues in the CDR3. The V end was cut by 4 bases, the J end by 6 bases, with 13 bases between. This CDR3 reads CASSLRQGGEQYF. DNA for the CDR3: TGCGCCAGCAGTCTGCGACAGGGAGGCGAGCAGTACTTC.

Only one count was recorded for this clone. The genes are TRBV27 and TRBJ1-5, with 8 bases lining up with TRBD1. Germline assignment: CDR1 MNHEY and CDR2 SMNVEV (reference sequence). After removal of 6 bases from V and 1 base from J, the junction contained 5 bases not matched to a gene. The CDR3 is 15 amino acids. The CDR3 sequence: CASRAGGKSNQPQHF. The DNA of the CDR3 is TGTGCCAGCAGGGCAGGGGGCAAGAGCAATCAGCCCCAGCATTTT.

This clone has only one observation. This chain uses TRBV7-8 with TRBJ1-5; D not resolved. The germline V gene encodes CDR1 SGHVS and CDR2 FQNEAQ. V was pared by 1 base and J by 5 bases, with 9 bases between. The CDR3 contains 14 residues. For the CDR3, the DNA is TGTGCCAGCAGCTTAGATCTGAGGGATCAGCCCCAGCATTTT. Translated, it gives CASSLDLRDQPQHF.

The chain uses TRBV19 and TRBJ1-1; 11 bases line up with TRBD1. Germline lookup yields CDR1 LNHDA and CDR2 SQIVND (reference sequence). This CDR3 is built from 12 residues. Unmatched junction bases numbered 5, after V lost 7 bases and J lost 10 bases. CDR3 coding DNA: TGTGCCAGTATGGGACAGGGGGATGGAGCTTTCTTT. Protein sequence: CASMGQGDGAFF.

V usage is TRBV27 and J usage is TRBJ2-7, with D perhaps assigned TRBD1 or TRBD2 (5 bases each). The CDR3 is 13 amino acids. Trimming shortened V by 5 bases and J by 4 bases, and 12 bases separated the two germline ends. Germline values: CDR1 MNHEY, CDR2 SMNVEV (reference sequence). Here the CDR3 reads CASSAGTYYEQYF. CDR3 sequence (DNA): TGTGCCAGCAGTGCCGGGACGTATTACGAGCAGTACTTC.

The V gene is TRBV18, the J gene TRBJ1-1; D might be TRBD1 (5 bases). The germline V and J ends were trimmed by 3 bases and 0 bases, with 17 bases remaining between them. The CDR3 sequence is 17 residues long. Germline V gene lookup returns CDR1 KGHSH and CDR2 LQKENI. The CDR3 DNA reads TGTGCCAGCTCACCTAACGTACACGGGGCCCTGAACACTGAAGCTTTCTTT. Encoded protein: CASSPNVHGALNTEAFF. The full variable domain, with the rest looked up from reference TRBV18 and TRBJ1-1, is NAGVMQNPRHLVRRRGQEARLRCSPMKGHSHVYWYRQLPEEGLKFMVYLQKENIIDESGMPKERFSAEFPKEGPSILRIQQVVRGDSAAYFCASSPNVHGALNTEAFFGQGTRLTVV.

The chain carries TRBV18 and TRBJ1-2, with no clear D. There are 14 residues in the CDR3. Germline V gene lookup returns CDR1 KGHSH and CDR2 LQKENI. Trimming took 2 bases from V and 9 from J, leaving 16 bases between them. The DNA of the CDR3 is TGTGCCAGCTCACCATTGGACTCAACCACGAGCTACACCTTC. It is translated as CASSPLDSTTSYTF.

V is TRBV19 and J is TRBJ2-2, with D perhaps being TRBD1 or TRBD2 (5 bases each). The CDR3 length is 16 residues. Looked up from germline, CDR1 is LNHDA and CDR2 is SQIVND (reference sequence). Between the trimmed V and J ends, which lost 1 base and 0 bases, there was a span of 9 bases. The CDR3 region has the DNA TGTGCCAGTAGTATAGTTCGGGGACCGAACACCGGGGAGCTGTTTTTT. Its protein is CASSIVRGPNTGELFF.

The CDR3 sequence is CASSWRATNTEAFF. CDR3 nucleotide sequence: TGTGCCAGCAGCTGGAGGGCTACGAACACTGAAGCTTTCTTT. The rearrangement uses TRBV5-8 and TRBJ1-1; D call uncertain. The CDR3 totals 14 residues. V was pared by 3 bases and J by 1 base, with 10 bases between. Germline V lookup: CDR1 SGHTS, CDR2 YDEGEE.

This clone has only a few counts. Written as DNA, the CDR3 is TGTGCCAGCTCACTACAGGACCAGGGACTTGAAGCTTTCTTT. Its protein is CASSLQDQGLEAFF. The chain has TRBV18 and TRBJ1-1; D perhaps matches TRBD1 (5 bases). CDR3 length equals 14 residues. Germline V gene data show CDR1 as KGHSH and CDR2 as LQKENI. V was shortened by 4 bases and J by 7 bases, with 16 bases between the two germline ends.

The rearrangement joins TRBV9 to TRBJ2-7; a weak D match, TRBD2 (5 bases). V dropped 0 bases and J dropped 2 bases, with 12 bases sitting between them. The germline V gene has CDR1 SGDLS and CDR2 YYNGEE. The CDR3 sequence is 15 residues long. The CDR3 region is CASSVGEWAPYEQYF. CDR3 sequence (DNA): TGTGCCAGCAGCGTAGGGGAGTGGGCACCCTACGAGCAGTACTTC.

The rearrangement uses TRBV9 and TRBJ2-2; D is possibly TRBD1 (5 bases). This CDR3 spans 15 amino acids. From germline, CDR1 is SGDLS and CDR2 YYNGEE. With 0 bases removed from V and 0 bases from J, the gap between germline ends came to 6 bases. CDR3 in amino acids: CASSVARANTGELFF. In DNA, the CDR3 is TGTGCCAGCAGCGTAGCCAGGGCGAACACCGGGGAGCTGTTTTTT.

The chain combines TRBV5-1 with TRBJ2-1, with 8 bases fitting TRBD1. The V and J ends lost 4 bases and 5 bases, in that order; junction bases with no gene match: 11. CDR1 is SGHRS, CDR2 YFSETQ, per germline. This CDR3 is 16 amino acids long. CDR3 sequence reads: CASSPYWTGINNEQFF. Written as DNA, the CDR3 is TGCGCCAGCAGCCCCTACTGGACAGGGATCAACAATGAGCAGTTCTTC.

V and J are TRBV4-1 and TRBJ2-7; TRBD2 matches 8 bases. Per germline, CDR1 MGHRA and CDR2 YSYEKL. This CDR3 region has 16 residues. J was trimmed by 6 bases and V by 0 bases; bases with no gene match: 10. CDR3 bases: TGCGCCAGCAGCCAAGATCTTAATAGCGGGATAGCCGAGCAGTACTTC. The encoded protein is CASSQDLNSGIAEQYF.

This clone was observed a handful of times. The rearrangement joins TRBV4-1 to TRBJ2-7, with D unclear. The CDR3 has 13 residues. V dropped 0 bases and J dropped 4 bases, with 7 bases sitting between them. The germline V gene encodes CDR1 MGHRA and CDR2 YSYEKL. The CDR3 DNA reads as TGCGCCAGCAGCCAAGATCAAGGGTACGAGCAGTACTTC. This codes for CASSQDQGYEQYF.